Listed here are 5 T cell receptor beta chains from one sample, sequenced in a study of T cells in Graves' hyperthyroidism and ophthalmopathy. Amplification of TCR beta CDR3 regions was performed using RNA transcripts as template. TCR CDR3 regions were first amplified by RT-PCR with HTBI primers. Each CDR3 protein is one row after TCRdb ran MiXCR on the multiplex PCR reads. This table holds about 520,000 distinct CDR3 sequences, roughly 24% found once. The sample taken for sequencing was blood. The origin of the receptors is a woman aged 25 to 39 with Graves' ophthalmopathy.

This clonotype has a handful of counts. The chain employs TRBV20-1 and TRBJ2-7, with 10 bases fitting TRBD2. The CDR3 loop spans 13 amino acids. V trimming: 6 bases; J trimming: 3 bases; junction bases outside the gene matches: 5. Germline assignment: CDR1 DFQATT and CDR2 SNEGSKA (reference sequence). CDR3 nucleotide sequence: TGCAGTGCCGGGGGACTAGCGATCTACGAGCAGTACTTC. Protein: CSAGGLAIYEQYF.

This clonotype was counted a single time. At one end the junction does not follow the germline gene, possibly because of a read error. The chain has TRBV4-1 and TRBJ2-7; D is uncertain. The CDR3 contains 11 residues. Germline lookup yields CDR1 MGHRA and CDR2 YSYEKL. The DNA for the CDR3 is TGCGCCAGCAGTCAAGAACACGAGCAGTACTTC. This codes for CASSQEHEQYF.

This clonotype occurred many times. The rearrangement uses TRBV25-1 and TRBJ2-2; TRBD1 is a possible D gene (5 bases). Germline CDR1 is MGHDK and CDR2 is SYGVNS. V lost 3 bases and J 1 base, leaving 12 bases between the germline ends. This CDR3 has 16 amino acids. This CDR3 is CASSDSGWGNTGELFF. DNA of the CDR3: TGTGCCAGCAGTGACTCAGGGTGGGGGAACACCGGGGAGCTGTTTTTT.

In its sample, this clonotype was seen many times. The chain employs TRBV7-2 and TRBJ2-5, with 12 bases aligning to TRBD2. Looked up from germline, CDR1 is SGHTA and CDR2 is FQGNSA. V lost 4 bases to trimming and J lost 5 bases; unmatched junction nucleotides: 5. The CDR3 is 15 residues long. The CDR3 coding sequence is TGTGCCAGCAGCTCTAGCGGGGGGGAATTTGAGACCCAGTACTTC. This gives the protein CASSSSGGEFETQYF.

This clonotype was counted at least ten times. This chain connects TRBV7-9 to TRBJ1-3; D remains unclear. Trimming left V 5 bases short and J 1 base short, with 12 bases between. Germline-derived CDR1 and CDR2 are SEHNR and FQNEAQ (reference sequence). The CDR3 spans 15 residues. The CDR3 DNA reads as TGTGCCAGCAGCCCTCCGGACCCATCTGGAAACACCATATATTTT. Translation: CASSPPDPSGNTIYF. Looking up the rest from reference TRBV7-9 and TRBJ1-3 gives the full variable domain: DTGVSQNPRHKITKRGQNVTFRCDPISEHNRLYWYRQTLGQGPEFLTYFQNEAQLEKSRLLSDRFSAERPKGSFSTLEIQRTEQGDSAMYLCASSPPDPSGNTIYFGEGSWLTVV.